The entry below describes one TCR beta chain. The source of the sample is a study of cytomegalovirus exposure and HLA in healthy donors. Vbeta (60) and Jbeta (13) primers were used in the PCR. Generated by immunoSEQ multiplex PCR, the TCRdb table keeps only in-frame clones and is missing some. The top ten hold 9.5% to 12% of the sample, which has about 64,000 clones, 85% seen once. The germline gives CDR1 SGHRS, CDR2 YFSETQ. The V and J ends lost 1 base and 12 bases respectively, with 17 bases between them. The CDR3 extends over 14 amino acids. The TCR comes from a female donor in good health and CMV-seronegative. The chain combines TRBV5-1 with TRBJ2-1, with no clear D. The sample comprised PBMCs. This chain's CDR3 is CASSLNSPAGGQFF. Here the CDR3 DNA reads TGCGCCAGCAGCTTGAACAGCCCTGCAGGTGGGCAGTTCTTC.